Following are 21 T cell receptor beta chains from one sample sequenced in a study of a mutant IDH1 vaccine in newly diagnosed glioma. Antigens of these TCRs are unknown. Documented time point: week 47, end of study. Vaccine doses each comprised 300 ug of mutant IDH1 20-mer peptide, with topical imiquimod. TCRdb's table, derived via immunoSEQ multiplex PCR, lists solely in-frame clones and lacks some. Of about 56,000 clones in the sample, roughly 75% were seen once. The sequenced sample was PBMCs, obtained from a glioma patient whose treatment included an IDH1 peptide vaccine. The receptor set was obtained from a man aged 50 to 60 with glioma.

V and J are TRBV18 and TRBJ1-5, with TRBD1 matching 9 bases. The CDR3 runs to 18 residues. The junction had 14 bases not matched to a gene; V was cut back by 5 bases and J by 3 bases. Germline V lookup: CDR1 KGHSH, CDR2 LQKENI. The CDR3 here is CASSYRGPSKIANQPQHF. The DNA for the CDR3 is TGTGCCAGCTCATACAGGGGGCCCTCGAAAATAGCCAATCAGCCCCAGCATTTT.

V gene TRBV2 combines with J gene TRBJ2-5; D is perhaps TRBD1 (6 bases). Trimming removed 6 bases from V and 3 bases from J, with 14 bases in between. This CDR3 has 14 amino acids. Germline CDR1 reads SNHLY; CDR2 reads FYNNEI. The CDR3 spells CASSGTYTKETQYF. CDR3 coding DNA: TGTGCCAGCAGCGGGACATACACCAAAGAGACCCAGTACTTC.

J is TRBJ2-5 and V is TRBV15; TRBD2 matches at 9 bases. In germline, CDR1 is LNHNV, CDR2 YYDKDF (reference sequence). CDR3 length: 14 residues. Trimming cost V 5 bases and J 4 bases; bases outside gene matches: 5. The CDR3 sequence is CATSFRGGAETQYF. CDR3 nucleotides: TGTGCCACCAGCTTTCGCGGGGGGGCAGAGACCCAGTACTTC.

The gene calls are TRBV2 and TRBJ2-1; tentatively, D is TRBD1 (6 bases). This CDR3 contains 14 residues. Germline CDR1 and CDR2: SNHLY and FYNNEI. V lost 4 bases and J lost 6, with 13 bases in between. The CDR3 reads CASSGARGGNEQFF. The CDR3 region has the DNA TGTGCCAGCAGTGGGGCCCGAGGGGGCAATGAGCAGTTCTTC.

This clone was detected only a few times. V usage is TRBV9 and J usage is TRBJ1-2, with D uncertain. Per the germline V gene, CDR1 is SGDLS and CDR2 is YYNGEE. The V gene lost 0 bases and the J gene lost 3 bases, with 12 bases spanning the gap. The CDR3 has 15 amino acids. The CDR3 sequence: CASSVEPGSDYGYTF. The CDR3 DNA reads as TGTGCCAGCAGCGTAGAACCGGGATCGGACTATGGCTACACCTTC. Together with reference TRBV9 and TRBJ1-2, the CDR3 gives the full variable domain: DSGVTQTPKHLITATGQRVTLRCSPRSGDLSVYWYQQSLDQGLQFLIQYYNGEERAKGNILERFSAQQFPDLHSELNLSSLELGDSALYFCASSVEPGSDYGYTFGSGTRLTVV.

The sample holds a few counts of this clone. This chain uses TRBV29-1 with TRBJ2-3; 8 bases are a match to TRBD2. The CDR3 extends over 15 amino acids. Germline values: CDR1 SQVTM, CDR2 ANQGSEA. J gave up 4 bases and V 0 bases, and 6 bases lay outside the gene matches. The CDR3 protein is CSVEELAETSDTQYF. Here the CDR3 DNA reads TGCAGCGTTGAAGAACTAGCGGAGACTTCAGATACGCAGTATTTT.

This rearrangement joins TRBV30 to TRBJ2-7; D gene uncertain. CDR1 is GTSNPN, CDR2 SVGIG, per germline (reference sequence). The CDR3 is 11 amino acids. The V and J ends lost 1 base and 7 bases respectively, with 8 bases between them. The CDR3 loop is CAWSGLGEQYF. CDR3 in DNA: TGTGCCTGGAGTGGGCTCGGGGAGCAGTACTTC.

The gene calls are TRBV6-5 and TRBJ1-1, with D hard to call. The CDR3 extends over 13 amino acids. Per germline, CDR1 MNHEY and CDR2 SVGAGI. Trimming shortened V by 5 bases and J by 4 bases, and 11 bases separated the two germline ends. CDR3 in DNA: TGTGCCAGCAGTCGTACCTCGGGCACTGAAGCTTTCTTT. It encodes CASSRTSGTEAFF.

This clone was found a few times. The chain recombines TRBV4-1 with TRBJ1-1; 7 bases map to TRBD1. Germline loops: CDR1 MGHRA, CDR2 YSYEKL. This CDR3 contains 15 residues. After removal of 3 bases from V and 2 bases from J, the junction contained 6 bases not matched to a gene. The CDR3 nucleotides read TGCGCCAGCAGCCAGCTGACAGGGAAAAACACTGAAGCTTTCTTT. Protein product: CASSQLTGKNTEAFF.

By share, this clone counts as medium-sized. The rearrangement links TRBV5-1 to TRBJ1-1; D uncertain. This CDR3 comprises 14 residues. Trimming cost V 4 bases and J 5 bases, with 15 bases left between them. CDR1 and CDR2 from the germline V gene are SGHRS and YFSETQ. CDR3 sequence: CASSPTTRTTEAFF. The CDR3 DNA reads as TGCGCCAGCAGCCCTACGACCAGGACGACTGAAGCTTTCTTT.

V usage is TRBV4-1 and J usage is TRBJ2-7, with D possibly being TRBD1 (7 bases). The V and J ends lost 1 base and 6 bases respectively, with 19 bases between them. CDR3 size: 16 residues. Germline CDR1 MGHRA, CDR2 YSYEKL. CDR3 sequence reads: CASSQGTQGGLFEQYF. CDR3 coding DNA: TGCGCCAGCAGCCAAGGTACCCAGGGGGGTCTCTTCGAGCAGTACTTC.

The rearrangement uses TRBV10-3 and TRBJ2-2; no firm D call. V lost 2 bases, J lost 1 base, and 8 bases lay in between. Germline CDR1 and CDR2: ENHRY and SYGVKD. This CDR3 spans 15 amino acids. The CDR3 spells CAISEDDLNTGELFF. The CDR3 DNA reads TGTGCCATCAGTGAGGACGATCTGAACACCGGGGAGCTGTTTTTT.

V is TRBV5-1 and J is TRBJ2-7, with D perhaps matching TRBD2 (5 bases). The germline V and J ends were trimmed by 8 bases and 2 bases, with 11 bases remaining between them. Germline V gene sequence: CDR1 SGHRS, CDR2 YFSETQ. The CDR3 is 12 amino acids. The CDR3 is CASTDSAYEQYF. CDR3 bases: TGCGCCAGTACGGACTCAGCCTACGAGCAGTACTTC. Combining the CDR3 with reference TRBV5-1 and TRBJ2-7 gives the whole variable domain KAGVTQTPRYLIKTRGQQVTLSCSPISGHRSVSWYQQTPGQGLQFLFEYFSETQRNKGNFPGRFSGRQFSNSRSEMNVSTLELGDSALYLCASTDSAYEQYFGPGTRLTVT.

CDR3 DNA sequence: TGTGCCAGCAGTTCAGAGGGAGCGCAGCCCCAGCATTTT. This translates into CASSSEGAQPQHF. This sequence joins TRBV6-6 and TRBJ1-5; D is unresolved. V was trimmed by 4 bases and J by 7 bases, leaving 11 bases between them. The germline V gene encodes CDR1 MNHNY and CDR2 SVGAGI (reference sequence). CDR3 size: 13 residues.

This rearrangement joins TRBV28 to TRBJ1-4; maybe TRBD1 (5 bases). The CDR3 covers 15 residues. Germline V gene lookup returns CDR1 MDHEN and CDR2 SYDVKM. V was shortened by 5 bases and J by 7 bases, with 17 bases between the two germline ends. The CDR3: CASSPQDLFGEKLFF. The CDR3 DNA is TGTGCCAGCAGTCCACAGGACCTTTTTGGTGAAAAACTGTTTTTT.

This sequence joins TRBV6-5 and TRBJ2-1, with unresolved D. The CDR3 has 12 amino acids. V gave up 11 bases and J gave up 5 bases, with 13 bases separating them. The V gene's germline CDR1 is MNHEY and CDR2 SVGAGI. CDR3: CAVKRANNEQFF. The CDR3 nucleotides read TGTGCCGTCAAAAGGGCTAACAATGAGCAGTTCTTC.

DNA for the CDR3: TGTGCCAGTAGAGTGACAGCTGCAACTAATGAAAAACTGTTTTTT. Translation: CASRVTAATNEKLFF. The V and J genes are TRBV19 and TRBJ1-4; maybe TRBD1 (5 bases). Germline V gene data show CDR1 as LNHDA and CDR2 as SQIVND (reference sequence). The CDR3 sequence is 15 residues long. Trimming removed 6 bases at V and 0 bases at J, with 11 bases between.

The chain is built from TRBV7-4 and TRBJ1-5; D is unresolved. The CDR3 contains 15 residues. From germline, CDR1 is SGHVT and CDR2 SQSDAQ. The V and J ends lost 5 bases and 4 bases respectively, with 15 bases between them. The CDR3 DNA is TGTGCCAGCAGCCACTTCCGGGAGTCTAATCAGCCCCAGCATTTT. This codes for CASSHFRESNQPQHF.

This clone was observed a few times. This chain links TRBV6-1 with TRBJ2-7; tentative D call: TRBD1 (5 bases). CDR1 and CDR2 from the germline V gene are MNHNS and SASEGT. The CDR3 has 15 residues. V lost 2 bases, J lost 3 bases, and 14 bases lay in between. The CDR3 coding sequence is TGTGCCAGCAGTGAATCTCCCCAGGGAAGCTACGAGCAGTACTTC. This sequence encodes CASSESPQGSYEQYF.

The chain couples TRBV7-6 to TRBJ2-5; 10 bases match TRBD1. Trimming removed 4 bases from V and 2 bases from J; junction bases left unmatched: 1. Germline CDR1 and CDR2: SGHVS and FNYEAQ. The CDR3 sequence is 14 residues long. CDR3 sequence (DNA): TGTGCCAGCAGCTGGGGACAGGGGCAAGAGACCCAGTACTTC. Protein: CASSWGQGQETQYF.

A few counts support this clone. J is TRBJ1-1 and V is TRBV7-9; D is ambiguous. V shed 0 bases and J shed 3 bases, with 8 bases lying between them. The germline CDR1 and CDR2 sequences are SEHNR and FQNEAQ (reference sequence). The length of the CDR3 is 14 residues. In DNA, the CDR3 is TGTGCCAGCAGCTTAGCGCTCCGGGACACTGAAGCTTTCTTT. Translated, it gives CASSLALRDTEAFF.